This T cell receptor (beta chain) was identified in a study of T cells in Graves' hyperthyroidism and ophthalmopathy. From RNA transcripts, TCR beta CDR3 regions were amplified. The HTBI primer set was used in a first-round RT-PCR of the TCR CDR3. MiXCR, run by TCRdb on the multiplex PCR reads, gives a single entry per CDR3 protein. The sample includes 90,000 to 120,000 distinct CDR3 sequences, more than 15% seen only once; the top ten take 35% to 50%. V was shortened by 4 bases and J by 4 bases, with 9 bases between the two germline ends. This CDR3 has 12 amino acids. Germline V CDR1 and CDR2: SGHKS, YYEKEE (reference sequence). In its sample, this clonotype was seen many times.

This clonotype was sampled from a woman aged 45-59 years with Graves' hyperthyroidism. The V gene is TRBV5-5, the J gene TRBJ2-7, with D perhaps matching TRBD1 (5 bases). Sequencing was performed on blood. CDR3 sequence: CASSVQAYEQYF. The CDR3 DNA reads TGTGCCAGCAGCGTACAGGCTTACGAGCAGTACTTC.